This T cell receptor beta chain was captured in a study of blood T cells in healthy people across ages. This clonotype was picked up many times. PCR was performed a second time for roughly 6 to 12 cycles using a sample-barcoded 5' primer and a J-beta primer mix. TCRdb analysed the 5' RACE reads with MiXCR anew, one entry per CDR3 protein. The table records 750,000 to 850,000 distinct CDR3 sequences, around 25% of them present only once. V was pared by 1 base and J by 8 bases, with 20 bases between. The germline V gene has CDR1 LGHNA and CDR2 YSLEER. The CDR3 runs to 16 residues. These same records also appear under a second study, on T cells of mothers and their children.

The rearrangement joins TRBV4-3 to TRBJ1-2, with D possibly being TRBD1 (6 bases). Input material: blood. This receptor was identified in a boy between 10 and 17 years old in good health. Here the CDR3 DNA reads TGCGCCAGCAGCCAAGCTCGGGGCGTGGTACAGGGAGGCTACACCTTC. This sequence encodes CASSQARGVVQGGYTF.